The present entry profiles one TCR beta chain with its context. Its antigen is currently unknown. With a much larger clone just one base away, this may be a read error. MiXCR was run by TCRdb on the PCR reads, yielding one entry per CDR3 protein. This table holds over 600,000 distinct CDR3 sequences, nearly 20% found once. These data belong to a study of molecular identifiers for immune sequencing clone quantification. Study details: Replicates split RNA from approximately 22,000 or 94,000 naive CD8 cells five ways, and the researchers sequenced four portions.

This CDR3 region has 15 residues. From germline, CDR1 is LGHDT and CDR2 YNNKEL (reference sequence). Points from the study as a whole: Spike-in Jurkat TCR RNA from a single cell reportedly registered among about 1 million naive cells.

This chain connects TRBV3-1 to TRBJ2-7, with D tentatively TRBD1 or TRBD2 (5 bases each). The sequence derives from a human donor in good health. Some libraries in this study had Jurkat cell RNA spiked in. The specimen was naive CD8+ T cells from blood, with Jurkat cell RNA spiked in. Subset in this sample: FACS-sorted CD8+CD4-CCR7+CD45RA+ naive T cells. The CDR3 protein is CAGSQKSGRDREQYF. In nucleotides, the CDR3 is TGTGCCGGCAGCCAAAAGTCGGGACGAGATCGCGAGCAGTACTTC.